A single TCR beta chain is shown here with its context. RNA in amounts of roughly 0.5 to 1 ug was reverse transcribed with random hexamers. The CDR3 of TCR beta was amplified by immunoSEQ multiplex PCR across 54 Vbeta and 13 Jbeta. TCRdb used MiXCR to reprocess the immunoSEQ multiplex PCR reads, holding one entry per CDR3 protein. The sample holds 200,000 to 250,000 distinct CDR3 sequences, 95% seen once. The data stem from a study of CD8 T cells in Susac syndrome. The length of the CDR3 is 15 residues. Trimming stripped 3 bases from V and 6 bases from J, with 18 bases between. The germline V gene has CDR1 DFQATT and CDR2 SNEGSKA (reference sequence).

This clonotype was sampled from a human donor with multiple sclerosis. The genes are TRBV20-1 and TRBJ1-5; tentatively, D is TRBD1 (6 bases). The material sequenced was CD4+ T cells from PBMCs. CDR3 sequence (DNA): TGCAGTGCTAGGAATCCTCAGGGGAGATTTCAGCCCCAGCATTTT. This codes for CSARNPQGRFQPQHF.